This T cell receptor beta chain came from a study of T cells after yellow fever vaccination. Study-wide results and caveats: Abundant clonotypes from the bulk population could contaminate FACS-sorted repertoires.

Generation of TCR cDNA used 5'RACE template switching (which added a universal primer site and UMIs). MiXCR was run by TCRdb on the 5' RACE reads, yielding one entry per CDR3 protein. The sample includes about 580,000 distinct CDR3 sequences, about 17% of them seen just once. The CDR3 contains 14 residues. Trimming took off 4 bases at V and 2 bases at J, with 12 bases between the two ends. CDR1 is SGHRS and CDR2 is YFSETQ in the germline V gene. A note on this clonotype: The antigen is not known.

The sample here was PBMCs, taken 5 to 6 days after the first yellow fever vaccination. The TCR was taken from a man in his late teens or twenties who received the YFV17D yellow fever vaccine. The gene calls are TRBV5-1 and TRBJ1-1; D unclear. As DNA, the CDR3 is TGCGCCAGCAGCGGAGTTGTGGGTAACACTGAAGCTTTCTTT. This encodes CASSGVVGNTEAFF.